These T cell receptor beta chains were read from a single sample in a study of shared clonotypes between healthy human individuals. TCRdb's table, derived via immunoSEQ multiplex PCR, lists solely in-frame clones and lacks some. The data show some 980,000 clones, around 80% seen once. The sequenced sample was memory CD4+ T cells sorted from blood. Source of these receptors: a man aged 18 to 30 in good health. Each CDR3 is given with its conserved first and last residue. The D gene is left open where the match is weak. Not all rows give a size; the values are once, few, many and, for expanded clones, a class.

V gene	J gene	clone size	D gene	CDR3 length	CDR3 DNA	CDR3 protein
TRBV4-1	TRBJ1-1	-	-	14	TGCGCCAGCAGCCAGGGACTTTTGAACACTGAAGCTTTCTTT	CASSQGLLNTEAFF
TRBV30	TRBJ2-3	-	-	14	TGTGCCTGGAGTGTAGGGGGAGGGGCAGATACGCAGTATTTT	CAWSVGGGADTQYF
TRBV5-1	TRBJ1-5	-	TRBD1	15	TGCGCCAGCAGCTCGACAGGGGGATTCGGTCAGCCCCAGCATTTT	CASSSTGGFGQPQHF
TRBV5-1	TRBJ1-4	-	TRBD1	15	TGCGCCAGCAGCAGGGACAGTCCAACTAATGAAAAACTGTTTTTT	CASSRDSPTNEKLFF
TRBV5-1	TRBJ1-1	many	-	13	TGCGCCAGCAGCTTGGAGTGGGACACTGAAGCTTTCTTT	CASSLEWDTEAFF
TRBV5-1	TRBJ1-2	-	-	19	TGCGCCAGCAGCAGACCAGGTTTGGTGGGTGGGAGGAACAGGTATGGCTACACCTTC	CASSRPGLVGGRNRYGYTF
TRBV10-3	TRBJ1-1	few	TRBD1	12	TGTGCCATCCGGACAGGGGGCACTGAAGCTTTCTTT	CAIRTGGTEAFF
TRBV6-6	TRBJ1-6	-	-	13	TGTGCCAGCATCACAGGAGGGAATTCACCCCTCCACTTT	CASITGGNSPLHF
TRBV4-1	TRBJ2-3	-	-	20	TGCGCCAGCAGCCAAGATCGCCCCTTGTTAGGAGCAACTTTCACAGATACGCAGTATTTT	CASSQDRPLLGATFTDTQYF
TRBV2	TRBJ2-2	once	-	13	TGTGCCAGCAGTGAAGAGGGGCTCGGGGAGCTGTTTTTT	CASSEEGLGELFF
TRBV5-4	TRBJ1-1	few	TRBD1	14	TGTGCCAGCAGCTTGGAAAGGGGACAGGGTAAAGCTTTCTTT	CASSLERGQGKAFF
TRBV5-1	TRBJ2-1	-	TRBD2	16	TGCGCCAGCAGCAGAGGACTAGCGGGGTCTATGGATGAGCAGTTCTTC	CASSRGLAGSMDEQFF
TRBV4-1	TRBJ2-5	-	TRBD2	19	TGCGCCAGCAGCCAAGAACCGCAGCTAGCGGGAGGGCTGGGAGAGACCCAGTACTTC	CASSQEPQLAGGLGETQYF
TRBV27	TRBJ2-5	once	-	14	TGTGCCAGCAGTCGCTGGGGGGCTCAAGAGACCCAGTACTTC	CASSRWGAQETQYF
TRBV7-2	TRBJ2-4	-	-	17	TGTGCCAGCAGCTTAGTGGCAGCGGGTGAGGCCAAAAACATTCAGTACTTC	CASSLVAAGEAKNIQYF
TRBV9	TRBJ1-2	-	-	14	TGTGCCAGCGCCCCTCCACGTCCTAACTATGGCTACACCTTC	CASAPPRPNYGYTF
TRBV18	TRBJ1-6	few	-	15	TGTGCCAGCTCACCGGGGCGGGAAGGTAATTCACCCCTCCACTTT	CASSPGREGNSPLHF
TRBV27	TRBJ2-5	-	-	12	TGTGCCAGCAGTCCCACTGGAGAGACCCAGTACTTC	CASSPTGETQYF
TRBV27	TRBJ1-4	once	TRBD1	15	TGTGCCAGCAGTCCGCCACAGGGGGCCGGTGAAAAACTGTTTTTT	CASSPPQGAGEKLFF
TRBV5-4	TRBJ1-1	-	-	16	TGTGCCAGCAGCCAAATGACAGGCGACCTGAGGGCTGAAGCTTTCTTT	CASSQMTGDLRAEAFF
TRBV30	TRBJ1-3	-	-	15	TGTGCCTGGACACATTCTGGGAGCTCTGGAAACACCATATATTTT	CAWTHSGSSGNTIYF